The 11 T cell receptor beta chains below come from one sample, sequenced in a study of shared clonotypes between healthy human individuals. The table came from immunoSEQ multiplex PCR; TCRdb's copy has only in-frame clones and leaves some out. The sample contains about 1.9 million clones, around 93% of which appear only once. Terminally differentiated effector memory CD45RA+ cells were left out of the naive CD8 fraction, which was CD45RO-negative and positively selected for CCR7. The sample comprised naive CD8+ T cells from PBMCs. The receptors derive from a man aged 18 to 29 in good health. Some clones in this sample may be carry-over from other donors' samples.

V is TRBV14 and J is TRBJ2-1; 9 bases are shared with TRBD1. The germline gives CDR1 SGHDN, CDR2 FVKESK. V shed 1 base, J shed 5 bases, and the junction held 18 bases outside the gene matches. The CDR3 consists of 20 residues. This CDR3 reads CASSQGPSTGGTFSDNEQFF. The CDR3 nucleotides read TGTGCCAGCAGCCAAGGTCCGTCAACAGGGGGCACTTTTTCCGACAATGAGCAGTTCTTC.

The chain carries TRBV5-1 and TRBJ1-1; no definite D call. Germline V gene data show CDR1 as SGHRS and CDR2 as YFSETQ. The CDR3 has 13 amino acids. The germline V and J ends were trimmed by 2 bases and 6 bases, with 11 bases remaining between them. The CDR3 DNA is TGCGCCAGCAGCTTCACAAGTGACCCTGAAGCTTTCTTT. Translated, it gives CASSFTSDPEAFF.

In DNA, the CDR3 is TGTGCCAGCAGTGACCCTGTGGGGTTACAGGGCAATCAGCCCCAGCATTTT. This gives the protein CASSDPVGLQGNQPQHF. The rearrangement links TRBV2 to TRBJ1-5; possible D gene TRBD1, 5 bases. The CDR3 contains 17 residues. V lost 3 bases and J lost 2, with 17 bases in between. Germline CDR1 and CDR2: SNHLY and FYNNEI.

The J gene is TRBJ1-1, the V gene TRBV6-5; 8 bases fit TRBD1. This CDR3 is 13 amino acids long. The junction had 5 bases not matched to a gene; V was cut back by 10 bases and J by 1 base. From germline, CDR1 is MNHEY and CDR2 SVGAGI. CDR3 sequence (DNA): TGTGCCACCTCGACAGGGGAGAACACTGAAGCTTTCTTT. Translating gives CATSTGENTEAFF.

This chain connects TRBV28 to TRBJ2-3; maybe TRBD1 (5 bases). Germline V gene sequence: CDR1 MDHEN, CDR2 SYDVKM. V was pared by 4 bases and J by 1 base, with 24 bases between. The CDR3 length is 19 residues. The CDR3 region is CASSSPSDTAYIRTDTQYF. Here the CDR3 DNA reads TGTGCCAGCAGTTCCCCCTCGGACACGGCTTATATCCGCACAGATACGCAGTATTTT. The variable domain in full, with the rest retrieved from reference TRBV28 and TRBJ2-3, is DVKVTQSSRYLVKRTGEKVFLECVQDMDHENMFWYRQDPGLGLRLIYFSYDVKMKEKGDIPEGYSVSREKKERFSLILESASTNQTSMYLCASSSPSDTAYIRTDTQYFGPGTRLTVL.

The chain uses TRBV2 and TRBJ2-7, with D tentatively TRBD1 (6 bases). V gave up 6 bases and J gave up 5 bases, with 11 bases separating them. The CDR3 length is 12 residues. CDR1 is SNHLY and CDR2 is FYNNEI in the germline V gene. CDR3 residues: CASRPDRNEQYF. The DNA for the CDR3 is TGTGCCAGCAGACCCGACAGGAACGAGCAGTACTTC.

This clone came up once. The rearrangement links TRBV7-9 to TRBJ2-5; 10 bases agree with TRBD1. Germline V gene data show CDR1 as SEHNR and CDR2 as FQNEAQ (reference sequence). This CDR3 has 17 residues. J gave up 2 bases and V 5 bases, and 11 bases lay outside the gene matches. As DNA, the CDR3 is TGTGCCAGCAGCCCGTACGATCCGGGACAGGGGCAAGAGACCCAGTACTTC. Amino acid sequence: CASSPYDPGQGQETQYF.

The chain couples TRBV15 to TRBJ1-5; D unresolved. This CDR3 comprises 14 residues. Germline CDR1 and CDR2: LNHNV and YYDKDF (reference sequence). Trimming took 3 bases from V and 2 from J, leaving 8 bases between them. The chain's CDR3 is CATSSGGGNQPQHF. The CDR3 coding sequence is TGTGCCACCAGCAGCGGTGGAGGCAATCAGCCCCAGCATTTT.

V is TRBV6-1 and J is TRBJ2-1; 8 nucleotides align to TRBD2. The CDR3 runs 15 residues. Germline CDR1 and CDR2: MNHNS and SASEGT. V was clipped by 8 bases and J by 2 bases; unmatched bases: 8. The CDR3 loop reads CASFKRESPYNEQFF. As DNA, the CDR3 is TGTGCCAGCTTCAAGCGGGAGTCCCCCTACAATGAGCAGTTCTTC.

The CDR3 sequence: CAWTLTGVGYTF. The CDR3 region has the DNA TGTGCCTGGACCTTGACAGGGGTAGGCTACACCTTC. The chain joins TRBV30 to TRBJ1-2; 8 positions agree with TRBD1. J gave up 8 bases and V 4 bases, and 6 bases lay outside the gene matches. The CDR3 covers 12 residues. Germline V gene sequence: CDR1 GTSNPN, CDR2 SVGIG (reference sequence).

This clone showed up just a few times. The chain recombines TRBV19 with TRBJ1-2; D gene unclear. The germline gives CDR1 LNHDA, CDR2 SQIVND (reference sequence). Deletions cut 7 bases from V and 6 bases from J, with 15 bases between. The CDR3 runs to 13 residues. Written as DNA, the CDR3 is TGTGCCAGTAAGGAATTTGGCGGGGATGGCTACACCTTC. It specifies CASKEFGGDGYTF.